Reported below is one TCR beta chain. The antigen it recognizes is unknown. It has no much larger one-base neighbor in the sample; base qualities were not kept. V is pared back by 9 bases and J by 4 bases, with 18 bases lying between the germline termini. The germline V gene yields MGHDK for CDR1 and SYGVNS for CDR2. The CDR3, cysteine through phenylalanine, is 14 amino acids long. Only the CDR3 region is kept as DNA, spanning 42 bases read in frame from base 1. For sequencing of the TCRbeta CDR3 region, genomic DNA was extracted from the sorted cells. The immunoSEQ Assay was used for sequencing of TCRbeta CDR3 regions. TCRdb carries this immuneACCESS record with in-frame sequences only. Its versions omit some clonotypes, under half of them owing to an unresolved V gene in the studies checked, with the rest unexplained. The sample records 55,000 to 70,000 clones, approximately 80% of which are singletons. The ten largest clonotypes hold approximately 1.2% of the sample.

This entry is derived from a study of OX40 agonist ivuxolimab in advanced cancers. The study in broad terms: Ivuxolimab, which targeted the costimulatory receptor OX40 (CD134), was an agonistic, fully human IgG2 monoclonal antibody. Intravenous ivuxolimab was administered to patients every 2 weeks at six dose levels: 0.01, 0.1, 0.3, 1.5, 3 and 10 mg/kg. Of the roughly 54 patients in dose escalation, about 20 had hepatocellular carcinoma, some 15 had melanoma, 9 had renal cell carcinoma and 9 had head and neck cancer. In the dose-escalation cohort, 82.7% of patients were male, and the mean age was approximately 60 years, with a range of 23 to 79. Prior anti-PD-1, anti-PD-L1 or anti-CTLA-4 therapy was permitted, and checkpoint inhibitors had been received by under 50% of dose-escalation patients. Partial responses occurred in three dose-escalation patients, of whom one had hepatocellular carcinoma and two had cutaneous melanoma. Peripheral TCRbeta sequencing was intended to test whether TCR sequence diversity was altered and clonal T-cell expansion was caused by ivuxolimab. The monotherapy dose-escalation portion (N ≈ 55 patients) of the phase I ivuxolimab trial is reported in the paper.

Patients with autoimmune disease history or receiving systemic immunosuppression were excluded from the trial. Peripheral blood for TCR sequencing was collected from all dose cohorts at baseline, on cycle 4 day 1, and on cycle 7 day 1. Samples were obtained from an open-label, multicenter, first-in-human phase I dose-escalation trial of ivuxolimab. Adults with locally advanced or metastatic melanoma, renal cell carcinoma, hepatocellular carcinoma or head and neck squamous cell carcinoma were enrolled in the trial. Before TCR sequencing, CD4+ T cells and CD8+ T cells were sorted from peripheral blood as separate populations. Study-level results and caveats: Which antigens the clonally expanded peripheral T cells were specific for was not determined. Clonal expansion of both CD4+ and CD8+ blood T cells was observed from baseline to week 6 at doses 0.1 to 3.0 mg/kg. Partial responders in the 0.1-3.0 mg/kg groups had among the lowest normalized peripheral clonal expansion, especially among CD8+ T cells. After ivuxolimab, expanded clones were on average more numerous among CD8+ T cells than among CD4+ T cells. Low levels of normalized T-cell clonal expansion were also seen in some patients who did not respond.

Source: CD4+ or CD8+ T cells sorted from blood, taken in a trial of the OX40 agonist ivuxolimab. The receptor was derived from an adult with an advanced solid tumor such as melanoma, head and neck, liver or kidney cancer. The chain couples TRBV25-1 to TRBJ1-2, with the D gene not confidently named. Here the CDR3 is given as CASNSPPEVYGYTF. The nucleotide sequence is given as TGTGCCAGTAATTCCCCCCCCGAGGTCTATGGCTACACCTTC.